These 6 T cell receptor beta chains came from one sample sequenced in a study of pediatric ulcerative colitis (dated by TCRdb to between 2018 and 2020). During colonoscopy, one to two pinch biopsies were obtained from the rectum for research purposes. The method behind the library was the immunoSEQ multiplex PCR assay. Held by TCRdb, this immuneACCESS table contains in-frame sequences only and omits some clones. Under half of the omission traces to an unresolved V gene where checked; the cause of the rest is unknown. This sample is represented by about 16,000 clones; less than 85% of them were singletons. The ten largest clones add up to around 6.6% of the sample. Sequencing was performed on gut tissue. The receptor source for this set is a boy younger than 18 with moderate ulcerative colitis.

The genes are TRBV28 and TRBJ1-1; no definite D call. This CDR3 has 11 residues. V was cut by 7 bases and J by 0 bases, with 3 bases left in between. CDR1 is MDHEN and CDR2 is SYDVKM in the germline V gene. In nucleotides, the CDR3 is TGTGCCAGCACCCTGAACACTGAAGCTTTCTTT. Translation gives CASTLNTEAFF.

This clone was found once. The V and J genes are TRBV7-9 and TRBJ1-3, with D possibly TRBD1 on 5 matching bases. The V end was cut by 1 base, the J end by 8 bases, with 12 bases between. The germline V gene encodes CDR1 SEHNR and CDR2 FQNEAQ (reference sequence). The CDR3 runs 14 residues. CDR3 loop: CASSLGRDQDTIYF. The CDR3 DNA sequence: TGTGCCAGCAGCTTAGGCAGGGATCAGGACACCATATATTTT.

The chain is built from TRBV7-8 and TRBJ1-2; the D is unclear. Looked up from germline, CDR1 is SGHVS and CDR2 is FQNEAQ. Between the trimmed V and J ends, which lost 1 base and 1 base, there was a span of 10 bases. The CDR3 spans 15 residues. Here the CDR3 reads CASSLVLQRNYGYTF. As DNA, the CDR3 is TGTGCCAGCAGCTTAGTTCTCCAACGTAACTATGGCTACACCTTC. The variable domain in full, completed from reference TRBV7-8 and TRBJ1-2, reads GAGVSQSPRYKVAKRGQDVALRCDPISGHVSLFWYQQALGQGPEFLTYFQNEAQLDKSGLPSDRFFAERPEGSVSTLKIQRTQQEDSAVYLCASSLVLQRNYGYTFGSGTRLTVV.

J is TRBJ2-7 and V is TRBV7-8, with TRBD2 identical over 11 bases. Germline lookup yields CDR1 SGHVS and CDR2 FQNEAQ. CDR3 length: 19 residues. Losses at the gene ends were 1 base for V and 3 bases for J; bases not matched to a gene: 14. CDR3 residues: CASSLEGSTSGKIGYEQYF. The CDR3 region has the DNA TGTGCCAGCAGCTTAGAGGGTTCGACTAGCGGGAAAATTGGCTACGAGCAGTACTTC.

This chain connects TRBV7-8 to TRBJ1-5, with a weak D call TRBD1 (6 bases). V dropped 4 bases and J dropped 7 bases, with 17 bases sitting between them. CDR1 is SGHVS and CDR2 is FQNEAQ in the germline V gene. The CDR3 runs to 15 residues. This chain's CDR3 is CASSSLQGPSQPQHF. In DNA form, the CDR3 reads TGTGCCAGCAGCTCGTTACAGGGTCCGAGCCAGCCCCAGCATTTT.

The genes are TRBV7-7 and TRBJ2-1; 8 bases are shared with TRBD1. V shed 8 bases and J 6 bases; nucleotides not matched to a gene: 0. This CDR3 contains 11 residues. CDR1 and CDR2 (germline): SSHAT, FNYEAQ (reference sequence). Written as DNA, the CDR3 is TGTGCCAGCGGGACAGGCAATGAGCAGTTCTTC. This codes for CASGTGNEQFF. Looking up the rest from reference TRBV7-7 and TRBJ2-1 gives the full variable domain: GAGVSQSPRYKVTKRGQDVTLRCDPISSHATLYWYQQALGQGPEFLTYFNYEAQPDKSGLPSDRFSAERPEGSISTLTIQRTEQRDSAMYRCASGTGNEQFFGPGTRLTVL.